This T cell receptor beta chain was found in a study of T cell repertoires in urothelial bladder cancer (dated by TCRdb to the late 2010s). Study-wide context: Clinical stages of the approximately twelve resected lesions were three cT0, three cTa, three cT1 and three cT2 or greater. Around 13 patients who had bladder lesions and were undergoing transurethral resection were prospectively identified. The study compared TCR repertoire clonality in bladder tumors with that in benign bladder inflammation. About eleven resected bladder lesions were studied, comprising urothelial carcinoma (UC+) and benign (UC-) specimens.

At transurethral resection, specimens of the bladder lesions were collected and then stored at -80C. DNA was isolated from bladder specimens obtained during transurethral resection. Results the study describes overall, beyond this receptor: In carcinoma specimens, one T-cell clone made up as much as 17% of infiltrating lymphocytes, versus less than 2.5% in benign specimens. Median tumor infiltrating lymphocyte percentage was around 2% in carcinoma specimens and approximately 13% in benign specimens. Urothelial carcinoma specimens contained fewer T cells than benign specimens, with a median of approximately 5,100 versus 26,000.

The TCR beta chain CDR3 region was sequenced with the immunoSEQ assay. The original methods were these. For every specimen, the T-cell fraction, clonal dominance and maximum TCR clone frequency were calculated. TCRdb holds this immuneACCESS table with in-frame rearrangements only. Some clones are missing; in checked studies, unresolved V genes explain under half, and the rest has no known cause. V and J calls and clone size come straight from that table; D and trimming were deduced from the DNA. Here the sample has fewer than 15,000 clones; just over 65% occur a single time. The ten biggest clones cover around 9.5% of the sample. A remark on this clone: The clone's antigen remains unknown. Base qualities are not at hand, and no much larger clone is one base apart.

The clonotype originates from a human donor with urothelial carcinoma. Sequenced: tumor-infiltrating cells from bladder cancer.

The CDR3 protein: CASSDSQGAWETQYF. DNA sequence: TGTGCCAGCAGTGACTCCCAGGGGGCGTGGGAGACCCAGTACTTC. The receptor chain draws on TRBV6-1 and TRBJ2-5; 8 bases in between match TRBD1. At the junction V is shortened by 3 bases and J by 5 bases; bases outside the gene matches: 8. The CDR3 holds 15 amino acids from the cysteine to the phenylalanine. This entry keeps only the CDR3 DNA: 45 bases, framed from base 1. For CDR1 and CDR2, the germline V gene lists MNHNS and SASEGT.